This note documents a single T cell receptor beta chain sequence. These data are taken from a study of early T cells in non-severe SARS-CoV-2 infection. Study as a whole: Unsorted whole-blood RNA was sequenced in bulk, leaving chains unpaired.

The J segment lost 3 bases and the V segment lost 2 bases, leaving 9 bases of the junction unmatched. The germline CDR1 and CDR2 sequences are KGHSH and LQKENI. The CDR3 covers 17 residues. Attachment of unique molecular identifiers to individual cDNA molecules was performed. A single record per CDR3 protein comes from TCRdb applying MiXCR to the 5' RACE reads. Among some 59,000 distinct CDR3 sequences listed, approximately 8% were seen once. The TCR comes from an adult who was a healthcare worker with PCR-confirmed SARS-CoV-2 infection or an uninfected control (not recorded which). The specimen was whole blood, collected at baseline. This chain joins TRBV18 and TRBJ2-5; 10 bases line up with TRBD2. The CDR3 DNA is TGTGCCAGCTCACCATCCCTACTTCTAGCGGGGGAAGAGACCCAGTACTTC. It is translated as CASSPSLLLAGEETQYF.